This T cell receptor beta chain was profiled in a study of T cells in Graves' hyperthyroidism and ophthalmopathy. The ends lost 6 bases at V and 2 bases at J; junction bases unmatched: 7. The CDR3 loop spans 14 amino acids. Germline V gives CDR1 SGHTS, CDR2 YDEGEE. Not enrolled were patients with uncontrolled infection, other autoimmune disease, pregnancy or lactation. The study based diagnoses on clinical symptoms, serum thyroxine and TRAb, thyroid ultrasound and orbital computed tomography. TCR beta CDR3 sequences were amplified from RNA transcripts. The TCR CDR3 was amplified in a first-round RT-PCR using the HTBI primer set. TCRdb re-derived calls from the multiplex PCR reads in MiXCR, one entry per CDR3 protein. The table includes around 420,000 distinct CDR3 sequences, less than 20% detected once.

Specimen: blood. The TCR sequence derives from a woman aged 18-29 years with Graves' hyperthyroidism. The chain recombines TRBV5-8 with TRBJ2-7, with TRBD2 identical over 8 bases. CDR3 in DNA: TGTGCCAGCAACGCCCGCGGGGGGACCTACGAGCAGTACTTC. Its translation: CASNARGGTYEQYF.